What follows describes a single T cell receptor beta chain. Its antigen remains unknown. Sequence at one end of the junction differs from germline and may be a read error. The study reverse transcribed the entire isolated RNA, so it sequenced expressed TCRB transcripts. The data were produced by immunoSEQ multiplex PCR, yet TCRdb's version contains in-frame clones alone and is incomplete. The repertoire holds more than 300,000 clones, with around an eighth as singletons. The entry originates in a study of beta chain features in type 1 diabetes. Study observations and caveats: Naive, central memory and Treg TCRB repertoires seemed to resemble each other more closely in patients than they did in healthy donors. Significant though moderate, a shortening of TCRB CDR3s appeared in all four CD4+ subsets of Type 1 diabetes patients.

The CDR3 contains 12 residues. Germline V gene lookup returns CDR1 ENHRY and CDR2 SYGVKD. The TCR sequence derives from a woman under 30 with type 1 diabetes. The sequencing input was naive CD4+ T cells from blood. The genes are TRBV10-3 and TRBJ2-1; D ambiguous. The CDR3 here is CASSRVGNEQFF. CDR3 DNA sequence: TGTGCCAGCAGTCGGGTGGGCAATGAGCAGTTCTTC.